The 30 T cell receptor beta chains given below trace back to one sample, sequenced in a study of OX40 agonist ivuxolimab in advanced cancers. The protocol was immunoSEQ multiplex PCR, while the TCRdb copy is restricted to in-frame clones and leaves out a portion. This table holds 25,000 to 30,000 clones, approximately 84% found once. The material was CD4+ or CD8+ T cells sorted from blood, obtained in a trial of the OX40 agonist ivuxolimab. The receptors stem from an adult with an advanced solid tumor such as melanoma, head and neck, liver or kidney cancer.

J is TRBJ2-7 and V is TRBV7-8; 7 positions match TRBD2. The CDR3 contains 13 residues. The junction had 2 bases not matched to a gene; V was cut back by 0 bases and J by 6 bases. Looked up from germline, CDR1 is SGHVS and CDR2 is FQNEAQ. CDR3 nucleotide sequence: TGTGCCAGCAGCTTAGCTAGCGGGCTCGAGCAGTACTTC. Amino acid sequence: CASSLASGLEQYF.

In this sample, this clone turned up once. This chain connects TRBV27 to TRBJ2-1, with D tentatively TRBD2 (5 bases). Trimming took off 8 bases at V and 6 bases at J, with 14 bases between the two ends. Germline V gives CDR1 MNHEY, CDR2 SMNVEV (reference sequence). This CDR3 is 13 amino acids long. The CDR3 spells CASYGVALNEQFF. The CDR3 DNA reads as TGTGCCAGCTATGGGGTAGCGCTCAATGAGCAGTTCTTC.

The chain recombines TRBV9 with TRBJ2-5; possibly TRBD1 for D (5 bases). The V gene's germline CDR1 is SGDLS and CDR2 YYNGEE. The CDR3 is made up of 14 amino acids. Trimming stripped 0 bases from V and 2 bases from J, with 8 bases between. Here the CDR3 reads CASSVEDSQETQYF. DNA for the CDR3: TGTGCCAGCAGCGTAGAAGACAGTCAAGAGACCCAGTACTTC.

V usage is TRBV5-4 and J usage is TRBJ2-1; D call uncertain. Per the germline V gene, CDR1 is SGHNT and CDR2 is YYREEE (reference sequence). The CDR3 spans 18 residues. Trimming took off 7 bases at V and 0 bases at J, with 23 bases between the two ends. Here the CDR3 reads CASLQVPGPGVSYNEQFF. DNA for the CDR3: TGTGCCAGCCTCCAGGTTCCCGGGCCGGGTGTCTCCTACAATGAGCAGTTCTTC. Variable domain in full (rest from reference TRBV5-4 and TRBJ2-1): ETGVTQSPTHLIKTRGQQVTLRCSSQSGHNTVSWYQQALGQGPQFIFQYYREEENGRGNFPPRFSGLQFPNYSSELNVNALELDDSALYLCASLQVPGPGVSYNEQFFGPGTRLTVL.

The rearrangement uses TRBV7-9 and TRBJ2-3; 7 positions match TRBD1. J gave up 1 base and V 3 bases, and 4 bases lay outside the gene matches. Germline-derived CDR1 and CDR2 are SEHNR and FQNEAQ (reference sequence). There are 15 residues in the CDR3. For the CDR3, the DNA is TGTGCCAGCAGCTTGACAGGGAAGGGCACAGATACGCAGTATTTT. Its translation is CASSLTGKGTDTQYF.

The rearrangement links TRBV9 to TRBJ2-3; perhaps D is TRBD1 or TRBD2 (6 bases each). CDR1 and CDR2 (germline): SGDLS, YYNGEE. The CDR3 covers 16 residues. Trimming shortened V by 0 bases and J by 1 base, and 12 bases separated the two germline ends. CDR3 sequence: CASSVEGGEGTDTQYF. The CDR3, as DNA: TGTGCCAGCAGCGTAGAGGGGGGAGAGGGCACAGATACGCAGTATTTT.

The chain has TRBV7-2 and TRBJ2-5; 7 bases are shared with TRBD1. The CDR3 is 17 residues long. V lost 6 bases to trimming and J lost 2 bases; unmatched junction nucleotides: 15. Per the germline V gene, CDR1 is SGHTA and CDR2 is FQGNSA. The CDR3 DNA is TGTGCCAGCAGACCAAGACCGAGACAGGGTTTTCAAGAGACCCAGTACTTC. It specifies CASRPRPRQGFQETQYF.

The rearrangement joins TRBV29-1 to TRBJ2-7; D ambiguous. Germline CDR1 reads SQVTM; CDR2 reads ANQGSEA. Trimming stripped 5 bases from V and 6 bases from J, with 17 bases between. The CDR3 has 13 amino acids. This chain's CDR3 is CSVKKGDWVEQYF. The CDR3 nucleotides are TGCAGCGTTAAGAAGGGTGATTGGGTCGAGCAGTACTTC.

This clone was found once. This chain uses TRBV4-2 with TRBJ1-5; no reliable D call. Trimming shortened V by 1 base and J by 7 bases, and 11 bases separated the two germline ends. This CDR3 has 14 residues. From germline, CDR1 is LGHNA and CDR2 YNFKEQ. CDR3: CASSQGMGGQPQHF. CDR3 coding DNA: TGTGCCAGCAGCCAAGGGATGGGTGGACAGCCCCAGCATTTT.

The CDR3 reads CASSLKQGVDTEAFF. CDR3 bases: TGTGCCAGCAGTCTTAAACAGGGGGTGGACACTGAAGCTTTCTTT. The V call is TRBV28, the J call TRBJ1-1; TRBD1 matches at 8 bases. The CDR3 has 15 amino acids. J lost 3 bases, V lost 5 bases, and 8 bases had no gene match. Germline V lookup: CDR1 MDHEN, CDR2 SYDVKM.

This chain links TRBV10-2 with TRBJ2-5; perhaps TRBD2 as D (6 bases). The CDR3 has 11 residues. CDR1 WSHSY and CDR2 SAAADI come from the germline V gene. The V and J ends lost 11 bases and 5 bases respectively, with 12 bases between them. The chain's CDR3 is CAAGGRETQYF. CDR3 nucleotide sequence: TGCGCCGCCGGGGGAAGGGAGACCCAGTACTTC.

This chain connects TRBV6-6 to TRBJ2-7, with 7 bases matching TRBD1. The CDR3 is 12 amino acids. The germline gives CDR1 MNHNY, CDR2 SVGAGI (reference sequence). V trimming: 3 bases; J trimming: 5 bases; junction bases outside the gene matches: 1. In DNA form, the CDR3 reads TGTGCCAGCAGTTATACAGGGGACGAGCAGTACTTC. This gives the protein CASSYTGDEQYF.

This chain links TRBV9 with TRBJ1-6, with D uncertain. Germline V lookup: CDR1 SGDLS, CDR2 YYNGEE. Trimming removed 3 bases from V and 13 bases from J, with 14 bases in between. The CDR3 runs to 13 residues. The chain's CDR3 is CASSAGVNQPLHF. CDR3 DNA sequence: TGTGCCAGCAGCGCCGGAGTGAATCAGCCCCTCCACTTT.

V and J are TRBV27 and TRBJ1-5; possibly TRBD1 for D (5 bases). CDR1 and CDR2 from the germline V gene are MNHEY and SMNVEV (reference sequence). The CDR3 has 18 amino acids. Trimming removed 1 base at V and 0 bases at J, with 16 bases between. The CDR3 bases are TGTGCCAGCAGTTTATTCGGACAAGGGGACTATAGCAATCAGCCCCAGCATTTT. As protein: CASSLFGQGDYSNQPQHF.

V usage is TRBV6-4 and J usage is TRBJ2-1; 8 bases fit TRBD2. The CDR3 spans 13 residues. V lost 4 bases, J lost 5 bases, and 1 base stayed unmatched. The germline V gene encodes CDR1 MRHNA and CDR2 SNTAGT. The CDR3 reads CASSVLADNEQFF. The DNA for the CDR3 is TGTGCCAGCAGTGTACTAGCGGACAATGAGCAGTTCTTC.

The chain links TRBV28 to TRBJ2-1, with a weak D call TRBD1 (6 bases). This CDR3 spans 12 amino acids. CDR1 is MDHEN and CDR2 is SYDVKM in the germline V gene. V was clipped by 4 bases and J by 13 bases, with 14 bases between them. CDR3 nucleotide sequence: TGTGCCAGCAGTTCCTTACAGGGTCTACAGTTCTTC. This sequence encodes CASSSLQGLQFF.

V usage is TRBV28 and J usage is TRBJ1-1; D unresolved. Trimming shortened V by 3 bases and J by 4 bases, and 6 bases separated the two germline ends. This CDR3 has 12 residues. CDR1 is MDHEN and CDR2 is SYDVKM in the germline V gene. The CDR3 DNA reads TGTGCCAGCAGTTTGGGATTCACTGAAGCTTTCTTT. The encoded protein is CASSLGFTEAFF.

The chain joins TRBV7-9 to TRBJ2-2; unclear D gene. V shed 0 bases and J shed 6 bases, with 14 bases lying between them. The CDR3 is made up of 16 amino acids. CDR1 SEHNR and CDR2 FQNEAQ come from the germline V gene (reference sequence). This CDR3 reads CASSLALGIKAGELFF. CDR3 coding DNA: TGTGCCAGCAGCTTAGCGCTGGGGATAAAGGCCGGGGAGCTGTTTTTT.

This chain links TRBV9 with TRBJ2-7, with TRBD1 as a possible D gene (5 bases). The V gene lost 0 bases and the J gene lost 5 bases, with 15 bases spanning the gap. The CDR3 is 15 amino acids. The V gene's germline CDR1 is SGDLS and CDR2 YYNGEE. The CDR3 sequence is CASSVEGHERDEQYF. The CDR3 DNA follows: TGTGCCAGCAGCGTAGAGGGGCATGAGAGAGACGAGCAGTACTTC.

The chain is built from TRBV7-6 and TRBJ1-1; D gene unclear. The germline V gene has CDR1 SGHVS and CDR2 FNYEAQ. The CDR3 runs to 13 residues. The V gene lost 3 bases and the J gene lost 3 bases, with 8 bases spanning the gap. The CDR3 sequence: CASSFGWDTEAFF. The CDR3 coding sequence is TGTGCCAGCAGCTTCGGTTGGGACACTGAAGCTTTCTTT.

This sequence joins TRBV7-2 and TRBJ2-7, with TRBD2 as a possible D gene (6 bases). The CDR3 totals 15 residues. Germline V gene lookup returns CDR1 SGHTA and CDR2 FQGNSA. V lost 0 bases and J lost 0, with 9 bases in between. The DNA for the CDR3 is TGTGCCAGCAGCTTAGCGGCGGGGAGCTCCTACGAGCAGTACTTC. This translates into CASSLAAGSSYEQYF. Full variable domain (missing parts from reference TRBV7-2 and TRBJ2-7): GAGVSQSPSNKVTEKGKDVELRCDPISGHTALYWYRQSLGQGLEFLIYFQGNSAPDKSGLPSDRFSAERTGGSVSTLTIQRTQQEDSAVYLCASSLAAGSSYEQYFGPGTRLTVT.

CDR3 nucleotide sequence: TGTGCCAGCAGCCCGGTCCCGGGACAGGGGCTAAGCTCCTACGAGCAGTACTTC. This translates into CASSPVPGQGLSSYEQYF. The V and J genes are TRBV5-6 and TRBJ2-7; 10 bases agree with TRBD1. V was pared by 4 bases and J by 0 bases, with 13 bases of the junction left unmatched. Germline CDR1 is SGHDT and CDR2 is YYEEEE. This CDR3 is 18 amino acids long.

J is TRBJ1-1 and V is TRBV9; 7 bases align to TRBD1. Germline V lookup: CDR1 SGDLS, CDR2 YYNGEE. The V segment lost 1 base and the J segment 4 bases; nucleotides outside the gene matches: 4. The CDR3 runs to 14 residues. In DNA, the CDR3 is TGTGCCAGCAGCGTATCAGGGGGAGGCACTGAAGCTTTCTTT. Protein product: CASSVSGGGTEAFF.

The V gene is TRBV7-6, the J gene TRBJ2-1; TRBD2 might be the D (5 bases). This CDR3 has 16 residues. Germline-derived CDR1 and CDR2 are SGHVS and FNYEAQ. The V gene lost 1 base and the J gene lost 0 bases, with 10 bases spanning the gap. The CDR3 DNA reads TGTGCCAGCAGCTTAGTGGTGGAGGCCTCCTACAATGAGCAGTTCTTC. Translated: CASSLVVEASYNEQFF.

CDR3: CTSSQPRWTSGRSAGELFF. In DNA, the CDR3 is TGCACCAGCAGCCAGCCCCGCTGGACTAGCGGGAGATCAGCCGGGGAGCTGTTTTTT. The chain couples TRBV1 to TRBJ2-2; the DNA was not compared with TRBD2, the D call given in the table. TRBV1 is marked as a pseudogene. The CDR3 consists of 19 residues.

This rearrangement joins TRBV4-2 to TRBJ2-1; 8 bases match TRBD2. CDR1 is LGHNA, CDR2 YNFKEQ, per germline. V shed 5 bases and J 3 bases; nucleotides not matched to a gene: 6. This CDR3 has 15 amino acids. The CDR3 nucleotides read TGTGCCAGCAGCGTCCGGGAGGGACTCTACAATGAGCAGTTCTTC. Its translation: CASSVREGLYNEQFF.

This chain links TRBV7-6 with TRBJ1-4; no firm D call. CDR3 size: 14 residues. The V gene's germline CDR1 is SGHVS and CDR2 FNYEAQ. Trimming stripped 0 bases from V and 5 bases from J, with 7 bases between. This CDR3 is CASSLAGPNEKLFF. As DNA, the CDR3 is TGTGCCAGCAGCTTAGCAGGGCCCAATGAAAAACTGTTTTTT.

CDR3 residues: CSVMGVNPSTDTQYF. Here the CDR3 DNA reads TGCAGCGTGATGGGGGTCAATCCTAGCACAGATACGCAGTATTTT. The V and J genes are TRBV29-1 and TRBJ2-3; the D call may be TRBD1 or TRBD2 (5 bases each). Germline CDR1 and CDR2: SQVTM and ANQGSEA. V was clipped by 6 bases and J by 0 bases, with 16 bases between them. The CDR3 sequence is 15 residues long.

This clone is deemed large (0.1 to 1%). The chain joins TRBV18 to TRBJ2-7, with 7 bases lining up with TRBD1. Germline CDR1 reads KGHSH; CDR2 reads LQKENI. Unmatched junction bases numbered 15, after V lost 3 bases and J lost 1 base. The CDR3 extends over 18 amino acids. The DNA for the CDR3 is TGTGCCAGCTCACCTACCGGGACAGAAACCTATTTTTCCTACGAGCAGTACTTC. Amino acids: CASSPTGTETYFSYEQYF.

The rearrangement links TRBV6-6 to TRBJ2-2, with 7 bases lining up with TRBD1. This CDR3 is built from 16 residues. The V and J ends lost 5 bases and 4 bases, in that order; junction bases with no gene match: 10. Germline CDR1 and CDR2: MNHNY and SVGAGI (reference sequence). The CDR3 here is CASSPSTGWTTGELFF. The CDR3 DNA reads TGTGCCAGCAGTCCATCGACAGGGTGGACCACCGGGGAGCTGTTTTTT.